This T cell receptor (beta chain) was identified during a study of pediatric ulcerative colitis. Sequencing depth was up to 500,000 reads per sample. Method: immunoSEQ multiplex PCR; TCRdb's copy keeps in-frame clones and lacks some. Among more than 10,000 clones listed, 70% to 80% were seen once. The CDR3 has 14 residues. Germline values: CDR1 GTSNPN, CDR2 SVGIG (reference sequence). The V gene end was trimmed by 5 bases and the J gene end by 7 bases; junction bases not matched to a gene: 10. About this clone itself: The antigen is not known.

Points from the study as a whole: Two rectal CDR3 clonotypes occurred in all ulcerative colitis patients.

During colonoscopy, one to two rectal pinch biopsies were collected. The chain carries TRBV30 and TRBJ2-3; 9 bases agree with TRBD1. The source of this sequence is a boy aged 10-17 years who was a control in a study of pediatric ulcerative colitis. The sample taken for sequencing was gut tissue. This chain's CDR3 is CAWARDRDRNTQYF. The CDR3, as DNA: TGTGCCTGGGCCCGGGACAGGGATCGAAATACGCAGTATTTT.